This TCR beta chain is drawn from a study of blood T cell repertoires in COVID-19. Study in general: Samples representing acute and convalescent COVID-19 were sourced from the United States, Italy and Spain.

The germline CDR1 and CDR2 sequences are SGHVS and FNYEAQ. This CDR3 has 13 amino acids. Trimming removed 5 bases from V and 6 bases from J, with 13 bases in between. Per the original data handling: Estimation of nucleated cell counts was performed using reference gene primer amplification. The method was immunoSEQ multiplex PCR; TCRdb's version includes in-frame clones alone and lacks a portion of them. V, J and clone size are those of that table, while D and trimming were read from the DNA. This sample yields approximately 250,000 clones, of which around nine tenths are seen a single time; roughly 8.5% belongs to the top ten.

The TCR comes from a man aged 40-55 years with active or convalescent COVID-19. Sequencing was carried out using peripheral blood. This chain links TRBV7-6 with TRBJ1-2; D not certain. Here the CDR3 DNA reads TGTGCCAGCAGCGCCAGGAGGGCGGATGGCTACACCTTC. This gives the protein CASSARRADGYTF.